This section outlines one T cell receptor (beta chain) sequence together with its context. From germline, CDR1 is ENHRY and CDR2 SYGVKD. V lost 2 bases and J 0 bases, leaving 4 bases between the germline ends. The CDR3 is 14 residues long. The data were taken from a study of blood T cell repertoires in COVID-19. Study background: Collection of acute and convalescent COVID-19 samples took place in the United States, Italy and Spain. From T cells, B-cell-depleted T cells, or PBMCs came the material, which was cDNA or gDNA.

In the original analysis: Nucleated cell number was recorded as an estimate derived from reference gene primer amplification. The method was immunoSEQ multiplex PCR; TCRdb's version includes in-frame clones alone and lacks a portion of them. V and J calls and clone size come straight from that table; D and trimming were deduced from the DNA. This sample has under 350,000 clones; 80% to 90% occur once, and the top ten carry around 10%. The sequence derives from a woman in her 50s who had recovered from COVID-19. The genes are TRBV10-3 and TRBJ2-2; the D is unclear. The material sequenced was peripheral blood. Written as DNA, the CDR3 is TGTGCCATCAGTGAGCTAGCGAACACCGGGGAGCTGTTTTTT. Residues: CAISELANTGELFF.